These 13 T cell receptor beta chains were all obtained from the same sample, sequenced in a study of Graves' ophthalmopathy and Graves' hyperthyroidism. Beta-chain TCR CDR3 regions were amplified from RNA transcripts. Scientists carried out first-round RT-PCR using HTBI primers and then a second-round multiplex PCR. TCRdb fed the multiplex PCR reads into MiXCR, producing one record per CDR3 protein. The sample has over a million distinct CDR3 sequences; less than 45% are singletons. Material: peripheral blood or thyroid tissue (not recorded which). These receptors came from an adult man with Graves' hyperthyroidism.

The rearrangement links TRBV3-1 to TRBJ2-7; D tentatively fits TRBD1 or TRBD2 (5 bases each). The V gene lost 8 bases and the J gene lost 2 bases, with 13 bases spanning the gap. The CDR3 length is 13 residues. The V gene's germline CDR1 is LGHDT and CDR2 YNNKEL (reference sequence). Here the CDR3 DNA reads TGTGCCAGCGGGGGAATTCTCACCTACGAGCAGTACTTC. The encoded protein is CASGGILTYEQYF.

V is TRBV4-1 and J is TRBJ2-2; either TRBD1 or TRBD2 may supply D (5 bases each). The V gene lost 5 bases and the J gene lost 9 bases, with 28 bases spanning the gap. Germline V gives CDR1 MGHRA, CDR2 YSYEKL. The CDR3 length is 18 residues. CDR3 region: CASSYGLRTSGKHRELFF. The DNA for the CDR3 is TGCGCCAGCAGCTATGGACTTCGGACCTCAGGGAAACATAGGGAGCTGTTTTTT.

This clonotype came up many times. The gene calls are TRBV20-1 and TRBJ1-5; 10 bases fit TRBD1. After removal of 0 bases from V and 6 bases from J, the junction contained 5 bases not matched to a gene. Germline lookup yields CDR1 DFQATT and CDR2 SNEGSKA (reference sequence). The CDR3 runs to 15 residues. The CDR3 sequence: CSARETGGDSQPQHF. The CDR3 DNA is TGCAGTGCTAGAGAGACAGGGGGCGATTCTCAGCCCCAGCATTTT.

This clonotype was counted at least ten times. The chain combines TRBV7-2 with TRBJ2-7; D is unresolved. Germline assignment: CDR1 SGHTA and CDR2 FQGNSA. V was cut by 1 base and J by 0 bases, with 4 bases left in between. The CDR3 runs to 13 residues. CDR3 bases: TGTGCCAGCAGCTTAGATTTCTCCTACGAGCAGTACTTC. Translating gives CASSLDFSYEQYF.

The rearrangement joins TRBV7-2 to TRBJ1-2; 10 nucleotides line up with TRBD1. V lost 7 bases and J lost 7; bases outside the gene matches: 9. Germline CDR1 and CDR2: SGHTA and FQGNSA. The CDR3 has 14 residues. CDR3 loop: CASTPPGQGSGYTF. CDR3 DNA: TGTGCCAGCACTCCACCGGGACAGGGGTCTGGCTACACCTTC.

The chain is built from TRBV12-3 or TRBV12-4 and TRBJ2-5; 10 nucleotides align to TRBD1. This CDR3 has 16 residues. With 5 bases clipped from V and 5 bases from J, the junction kept 11 bases outside the gene matches. This CDR3 reads CASSSGTGDLLETQYF. The CDR3 DNA follows: TGTGCCAGCAGTAGTGGGACAGGGGACCTTCTCGAGACCCAGTACTTC.

The chain combines TRBV28 with TRBJ2-7; TRBD1 might be the D (6 bases). Germline-derived CDR1 and CDR2 are MDHEN and SYDVKM. This CDR3 is built from 12 residues. Deletions cut 8 bases from V and 10 bases from J, with 18 bases between. CDR3 amino acids: CASRQADYGQYF. Here the CDR3 DNA reads TGTGCCAGCCGACAGGCGGATTACGGACAGTACTTC.

V and J are TRBV25-1 and TRBJ1-2; D uncertain. The CDR3 is made up of 11 amino acids. The ends were cut back, 3 bases at V and 8 bases at J, with 7 bases in the middle. CDR1 is MGHDK, CDR2 SYGVNS, per germline. The CDR3 DNA reads TGTGCCAGCAGTGAGCCTATCGGCTACACCTTC. Its translation: CASSEPIGYTF.

In this sample, this clonotype turned up a few times. One end of the junction does not line up with germline, which may come from a read error. The rearrangement joins TRBV6-5 to TRBJ2-5; no clear D. The germline gives CDR1 MNHEY, CDR2 SVGAGI. CDR3 size: 14 residues. CDR3 sequence: CAISRADSNQPQYF. The CDR3 DNA sequence: TGTGCCATCAGTCGTGCCGATAGCAATCAGCCCCAGTACTTC.

The rearrangement uses TRBV20-1 and TRBJ1-5, with D possibly matching TRBD1 (6 bases). There are 14 residues in the CDR3. Germline CDR1 is DFQATT and CDR2 is SNEGSKA (reference sequence). Trimming shortened V by 1 base and J by 11 bases, and 18 bases separated the two germline ends. The CDR3 region is CSARVSIRTETQHF. The CDR3 nucleotides read TGCAGTGCTAGAGTCTCGATAAGGACAGAGACCCAGCATTTT.

The V call is TRBV12-3 or TRBV12-4, the J call TRBJ1-2; tentatively, D is TRBD1 (6 bases). The CDR3 sequence is 14 residues long. The V gene lost 5 bases and the J gene lost 8 bases, with 18 bases spanning the gap. The CDR3 sequence: CASSELGKGDGYTF. Written as DNA, the CDR3 is TGTGCCAGCAGTGAGCTTGGGAAGGGGGACGGCTACACCTTC.

This clonotype was detected many times. V gene TRBV20-1 combines with J gene TRBJ2-5; D is uncertain. CDR1 is DFQATT and CDR2 is SNEGSKA in the germline V gene (reference sequence). V was trimmed by 3 bases and J by 3 bases, leaving 8 bases between them. The CDR3 consists of 12 residues. CDR3 amino acids: CSARHSKETQYF. The CDR3 nucleotides read TGCAGTGCTAGGCACAGCAAAGAGACCCAGTACTTC.

This clonotype was detected only a few times. The chain has TRBV6-5 and TRBJ2-7; 7 nucleotides align to TRBD2. The CDR3 length is 13 residues. With 4 bases clipped from V and 4 bases from J, the junction kept 4 bases outside the gene matches. CDR1 and CDR2 (germline): MNHEY, SVGAGI. CDR3 coding DNA: TGTGCCAGCAGTTCAGGACTAGTTTACGAGCAGTACTTC. Translation gives CASSSGLVYEQYF.